Many counts were recorded for the clone carrying this T cell receptor (beta chain). Its antigen is currently unknown. This entry belongs to a study of T-cell reconstitution after alpha-beta-depleted transplantation in children. Notes on the study in general: T-cell counts and diversity at one year following transplant were attributed mainly to newly produced T cells. Surviving recipient T cells and intrathymic progenitors accounted for some patients' high TCRbeta diversity at day 60. As was reported, about two months after transplant, alpha-beta T cells came from several hundred expanded graft clones.

The TCRbeta library was prepared with unique molecular identifiers. TCRdb processed the PCR reads anew with MiXCR; each CDR3 protein has one entry. Of about 440,000 distinct CDR3 sequences detected, about 45% appear once; the ten largest clones hold 25% to 30%. Trimming took 0 bases from V and 7 from J, leaving 11 bases between them. The germline V gene encodes CDR1 SGHRS and CDR2 YFSETQ. The CDR3 is made up of 14 amino acids. This sequence was found in a girl aged 2 to 10 with aplastic anemia, due to receive a stem cell transplant. The chain carries TRBV5-1 and TRBJ2-4, with D possibly TRBD2 on 5 matching bases. Sequences were derived from PBMCs, sampled before TCRalphabeta/CD19-depleted stem cell transplant. CDR3 sequence reads: CASSLGDSGNIQYF. DNA of the CDR3: TGCGCCAGCAGCTTGGGAGATTCGGGGAACATTCAGTACTTC.